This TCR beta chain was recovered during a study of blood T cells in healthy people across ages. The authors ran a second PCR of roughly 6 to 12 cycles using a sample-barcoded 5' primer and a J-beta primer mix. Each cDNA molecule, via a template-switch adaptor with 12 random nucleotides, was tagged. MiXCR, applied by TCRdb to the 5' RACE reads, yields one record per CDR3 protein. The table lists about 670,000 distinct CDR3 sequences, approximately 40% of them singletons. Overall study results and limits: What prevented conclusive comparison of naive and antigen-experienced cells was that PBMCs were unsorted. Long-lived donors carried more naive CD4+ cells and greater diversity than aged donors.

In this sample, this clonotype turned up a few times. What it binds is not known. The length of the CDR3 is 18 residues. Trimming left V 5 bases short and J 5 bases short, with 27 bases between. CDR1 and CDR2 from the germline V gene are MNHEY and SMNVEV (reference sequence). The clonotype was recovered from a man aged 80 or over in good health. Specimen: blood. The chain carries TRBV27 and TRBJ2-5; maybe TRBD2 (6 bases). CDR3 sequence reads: CASSEWTPGGKGQETQYF. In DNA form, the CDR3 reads TGTGCCAGCAGTGAATGGACTCCTGGAGGGAAAGGCCAGGAGACCCAGTACTTC.